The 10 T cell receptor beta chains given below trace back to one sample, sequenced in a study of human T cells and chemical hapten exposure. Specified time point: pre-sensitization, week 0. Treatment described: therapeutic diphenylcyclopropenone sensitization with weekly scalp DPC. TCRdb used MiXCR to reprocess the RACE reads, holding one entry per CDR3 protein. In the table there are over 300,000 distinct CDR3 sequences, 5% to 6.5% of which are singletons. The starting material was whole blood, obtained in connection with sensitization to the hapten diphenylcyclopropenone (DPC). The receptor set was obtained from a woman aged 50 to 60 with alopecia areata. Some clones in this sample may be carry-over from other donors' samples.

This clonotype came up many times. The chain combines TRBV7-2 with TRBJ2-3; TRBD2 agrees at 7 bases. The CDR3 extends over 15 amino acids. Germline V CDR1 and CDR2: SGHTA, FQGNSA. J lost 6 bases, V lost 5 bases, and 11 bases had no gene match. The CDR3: CASSPPSGSVDTQYF. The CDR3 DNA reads TGTGCCAGCAGCCCGCCTAGCGGATCAGTGGATACGCAGTATTTT.

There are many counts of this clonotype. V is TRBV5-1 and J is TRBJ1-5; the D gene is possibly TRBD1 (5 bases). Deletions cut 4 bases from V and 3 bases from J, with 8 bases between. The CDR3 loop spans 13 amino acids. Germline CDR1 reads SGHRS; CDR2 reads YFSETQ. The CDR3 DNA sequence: TGCGCCAGCAGCACAGGACTCAATCAGCCCCAGCATTTT. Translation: CASSTGLNQPQHF.

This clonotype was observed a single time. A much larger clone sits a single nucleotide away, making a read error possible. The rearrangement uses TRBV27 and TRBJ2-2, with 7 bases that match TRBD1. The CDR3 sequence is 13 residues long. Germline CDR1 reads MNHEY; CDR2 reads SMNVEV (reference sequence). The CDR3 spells CASKGQNIGELFF. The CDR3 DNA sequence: TGTGCCAGCAAGGGACAGAACATCGGGGAGCTGTTTTTT.

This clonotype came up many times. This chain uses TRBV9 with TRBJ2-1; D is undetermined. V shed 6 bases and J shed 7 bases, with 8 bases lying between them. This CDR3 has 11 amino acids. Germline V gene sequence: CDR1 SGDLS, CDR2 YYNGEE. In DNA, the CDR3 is TGTGCCAGCACCCCCCGGAATGAGCAGTTCTTC. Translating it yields CASTPRNEQFF.

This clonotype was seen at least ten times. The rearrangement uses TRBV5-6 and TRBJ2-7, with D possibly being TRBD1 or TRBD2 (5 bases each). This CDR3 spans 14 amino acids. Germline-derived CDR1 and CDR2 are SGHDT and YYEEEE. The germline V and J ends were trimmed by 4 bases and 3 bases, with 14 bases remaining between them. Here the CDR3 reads CASSPWDGYYEQYF. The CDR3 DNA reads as TGTGCCAGCAGCCCCTGGGACGGCTACTACGAGCAGTACTTC.

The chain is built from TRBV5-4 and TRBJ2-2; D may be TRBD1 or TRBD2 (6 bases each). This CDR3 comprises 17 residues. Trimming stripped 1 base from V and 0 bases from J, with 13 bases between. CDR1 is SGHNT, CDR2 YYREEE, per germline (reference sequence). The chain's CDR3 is CASSLRGPGTNTGELFF. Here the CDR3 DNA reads TGTGCCAGCAGCTTGCGGGGGCCCGGTACGAACACCGGGGAGCTGTTTTTT.

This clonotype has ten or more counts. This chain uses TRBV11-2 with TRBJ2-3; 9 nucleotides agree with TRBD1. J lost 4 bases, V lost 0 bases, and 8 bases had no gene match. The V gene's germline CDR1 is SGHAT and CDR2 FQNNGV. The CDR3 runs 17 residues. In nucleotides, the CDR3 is TGTGCCAGCAGCTTAGAGCGGGACAGGGAGGTCCCAGATACGCAGTATTTT. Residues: CASSLERDREVPDTQYF. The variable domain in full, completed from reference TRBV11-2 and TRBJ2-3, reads EAGVAQSPRYKIIEKRQSVAFWCNPISGHATLYWYQQILGQGPKLLIQFQNNGVVDDSQLPKDRFSAERLKGVDSTLKIQPAKLEDSAVYLCASSLERDREVPDTQYFGPGTRLTVL.

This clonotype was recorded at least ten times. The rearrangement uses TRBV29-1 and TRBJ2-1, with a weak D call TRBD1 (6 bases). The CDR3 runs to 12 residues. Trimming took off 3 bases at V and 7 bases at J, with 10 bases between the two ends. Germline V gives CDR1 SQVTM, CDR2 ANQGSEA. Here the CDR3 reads CSVDPGQNEQFF. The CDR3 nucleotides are TGCAGCGTTGACCCCGGACAGAATGAGCAGTTCTTC.

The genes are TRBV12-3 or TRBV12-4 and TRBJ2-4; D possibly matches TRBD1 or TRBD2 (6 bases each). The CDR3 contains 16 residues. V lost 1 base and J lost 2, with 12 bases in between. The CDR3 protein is CASSLVGGSTKNIQYF. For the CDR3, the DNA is TGTGCCAGCAGTTTAGTGGGGGGCTCTACCAAAAACATTCAGTACTTC.

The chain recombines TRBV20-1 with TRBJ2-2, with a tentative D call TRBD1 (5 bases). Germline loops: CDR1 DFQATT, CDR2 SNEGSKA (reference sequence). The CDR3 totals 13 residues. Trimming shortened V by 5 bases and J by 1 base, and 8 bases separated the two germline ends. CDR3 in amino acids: CSARQLNTGELFF. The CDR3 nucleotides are TGCAGTGCTCGACAGCTGAACACCGGGGAGCTGTTTTTT.